A single sample is the source of the 31 T cell receptor beta chains below, sequenced in a study of human T cells and chemical hapten exposure. The time point here: patch test 2, 6 weeks after DPC sensitization. The sample's treatment: therapeutic diphenylcyclopropenone sensitization with weekly scalp DPC. TCRdb reprocessed the RACE reads via MiXCR and lists one record per CDR3 protein. Of over 60,000 distinct CDR3 sequences listed, 10% were seen once; the top ten hold around 7.3%. Sample: whole blood, taken in connection with sensitization to the hapten diphenylcyclopropenone (DPC). The receptors derive from a woman aged 45-59 years with alopecia areata. Some clones in this sample may be carry-over from other donors' samples.

This clonotype was recorded many times. In DNA, the CDR3 is TGTGCCAGCAGTAAGCCGGGACAGGGGGCTCTGTTCTATGGCTACACCTTC. Encoded protein: CASSKPGQGALFYGYTF. This chain links TRBV5-6 with TRBJ1-2; TRBD1 matches 12 bases. CDR1 SGHDT and CDR2 YYEEEE come from the germline V gene. The CDR3 runs 17 residues. Trimming at V came to 5 bases and at J to 4 bases, leaving 12 bases not matched to a gene.

This chain connects TRBV12-3 or TRBV12-4 to TRBJ1-1, with D tentatively TRBD1 (5 bases). Trimming removed 2 bases from V and 7 bases from J, with 14 bases in between. The CDR3 totals 14 residues. Written as DNA, the CDR3 is TGTGCCAGCAGTTTATTTGCGTCGGGGCGTGAAGCTTTCTTT. Amino acid sequence: CASSLFASGREAFF.

This clonotype was counted at least ten times. The chain employs TRBV29-1 and TRBJ1-2; a possible D gene is TRBD1 (6 bases). Trimming left V 4 bases short and J 8 bases short, with 8 bases between. The CDR3 loop spans 10 amino acids. CDR1 is SQVTM and CDR2 is ANQGSEA in the germline V gene. The CDR3 is CSVAGEGYTF. DNA of the CDR3: TGCAGCGTTGCAGGGGAAGGCTACACCTTC.

This clonotype showed up many times. The genes are TRBV6-2 or TRBV6-3 and TRBJ2-7; TRBD2 matches 7 bases. V dropped 6 bases and J dropped 5; count of bases not matched to a gene: 7. The germline V gene encodes CDR1 MNHEY and CDR2 SVGEGT. There are 13 residues in the CDR3. The CDR3 DNA sequence: TGTGCCAGCAGGGCGGGAGCTGGCGACGAGCAGTACTTC. As protein: CASRAGAGDEQYF.

This clonotype was detected many times. This chain links TRBV10-3 with TRBJ1-5, with 9 positions matching TRBD1. The germline V gene has CDR1 ENHRY and CDR2 SYGVKD. The CDR3 has 14 amino acids. Trimming removed 7 bases from V and 6 bases from J; junction bases left unmatched: 7. Here the CDR3 reads CAITGGQGRQPQHF. DNA of the CDR3: TGTGCCATCACCGGGGGACAGGGACGTCAGCCCCAGCATTTT.

The chain joins TRBV6-5 to TRBJ2-2, with 7 bases identical to TRBD1. CDR1 is MNHEY and CDR2 is SVGAGI in the germline V gene. The CDR3 consists of 16 residues. With 5 bases clipped from V and 5 bases from J, the junction kept 11 bases outside the gene matches. This CDR3 is CASSLQGLQGTGELFF. CDR3 in DNA: TGTGCCAGCAGTCTACAGGGGCTCCAGGGAACCGGGGAGCTGTTTTTT.

This clonotype occurred many times. The chain couples TRBV25-1 to TRBJ2-1; 9 positions match TRBD2. The CDR3 loop spans 13 amino acids. Per the germline V gene, CDR1 is MGHDK and CDR2 is SYGVNS. Unmatched junction bases numbered 7, after V lost 1 base and J lost 15 bases. This chain's CDR3 is CASSELGTSSRFF. For the CDR3, the DNA is TGTGCCAGCAGTGAATTGGGGACTAGCAGTAGGTTCTTC.

The rearrangement links TRBV2 to TRBJ1-1; possibly TRBD1 for D (6 bases). With 6 bases removed from V and 4 bases from J, the gap between germline ends came to 18 bases. Germline V lookup: CDR1 SNHLY, CDR2 FYNNEI. There are 15 residues in the CDR3. The CDR3 loop is CASSFRGAGSTEAFF. The CDR3 DNA reads TGTGCCAGCAGCTTCCGGGGGGCAGGTAGCACTGAAGCTTTCTTT.

The rearrangement joins TRBV9 to TRBJ1-5; maybe TRBD1 (6 bases). V lost 0 bases to trimming and J lost 4 bases, with 8 bases between them. The CDR3 loop spans 14 amino acids. CDR1 and CDR2 from the germline V gene are SGDLS and YYNGEE. The CDR3, as DNA: TGTGCCAGCAGCGTAGGGGACAAAAATCAGCCCCAGCATTTT. Translation gives CASSVGDKNQPQHF.

The chain joins TRBV21-1 to TRBJ1-2; no DNA check was done on the table's D call, TRBD1. TRBV21-1 is flagged as a pseudogene. The CDR3 is 13 residues long. CDR3 DNA sequence: TGTGCCAGCAGCAAGGGGGCCCGCTATGGCTACACCTTC. Its translation: CASSKGARYGYTF.

This clonotype was seen a handful of times. V is TRBV20-1 and J is TRBJ2-1; 10 nucleotides agree with TRBD2. The ends lost 0 bases at V and 0 bases at J; junction bases unmatched: 8. Germline CDR1 reads DFQATT; CDR2 reads SNEGSKA (reference sequence). There are 18 residues in the CDR3. CDR3 loop: CSARDSGLAASSYNEQFF. The CDR3 DNA is TGCAGTGCTAGAGATTCAGGACTAGCGGCTAGCTCCTACAATGAGCAGTTCTTC.

The chain recombines TRBV29-1 with TRBJ1-5; D is ambiguous. Germline CDR1 and CDR2: SQVTM and ANQGSEA. CDR3 length: 12 residues. Trimming left V 4 bases short and J 5 bases short, with 9 bases between. CDR3 DNA sequence: TGCAGCGTTGGGGAGGGTCATCAGCCCCAGCATTTT. Translated, it gives CSVGEGHQPQHF.

This clonotype showed up many times. The chain combines TRBV6-2 or TRBV6-3 with TRBJ1-5; D is unclear. The V end was cut by 7 bases, the J end by 0 bases, with 16 bases between. The CDR3 sequence is 16 residues long. The germline gives CDR1 MNHEY, CDR2 SVGEGT. The CDR3 sequence: CASTTRWSSSNQPQHF. DNA of the CDR3: TGTGCCAGCACCACGAGGTGGTCCTCTAGCAATCAGCCCCAGCATTTT.

This clonotype has a handful of counts. The chain uses TRBV21-1 and TRBJ1-3. TRBV21-1 is given as a pseudogene. The CDR3 loop spans 17 amino acids. The DNA of the CDR3 is TGTGCCAGCAGCAAAGTTGTGGTAAATTACTCTGGAAACACCATATATTTT. It encodes CASSKVVVNYSGNTIYF.

This clonotype was recorded many times. The CDR3 nucleotides read TGCAGTGCTGTTAGCGGGAGGGCCCTCAATGAGCAGTTCTTC. Residues: CSAVSGRALNEQFF. The V and J genes are TRBV20-1 and TRBJ2-1, with 11 bases fitting TRBD2. The CDR3 runs to 14 residues. With 5 bases clipped from V and 6 bases from J, the junction kept 6 bases outside the gene matches. The germline V gene has CDR1 DFQATT and CDR2 SNEGSKA (reference sequence).

This chain connects TRBV7-3 to TRBJ2-1; 14 nucleotides line up with TRBD2. The CDR3 consists of 16 residues. Germline V gene sequence: CDR1 SGHTA, CDR2 FQGTGA. J gave up 8 bases and V 2 bases, and 5 bases lay outside the gene matches. The CDR3 sequence is CASSLGTSGRLDEQFF. In nucleotides, the CDR3 is TGTGCCAGCAGCTTAGGGACTAGCGGGAGATTGGATGAGCAGTTCTTC.

V is TRBV10-1 and J is TRBJ2-7, with D tentatively TRBD2 (6 bases). Trimming cost V 0 bases and J 1 base, with 13 bases left between them. Germline CDR1 and CDR2: WNHNN and SYGVQD (reference sequence). The CDR3 totals 16 residues. The CDR3 bases are TGCGCCAGCAGTGAGTCGCGAAGCGGGCGATCCTACGAGCAGTACTTC. This codes for CASSESRSGRSYEQYF.

This clonotype was seen ten or more times. V usage is TRBV20-1 and J usage is TRBJ2-1, with D possibly TRBD2 on 6 matching bases. The V and J ends lost 3 bases and 6 bases respectively, with 15 bases between them. The CDR3 sequence is 14 residues long. The germline gives CDR1 DFQATT, CDR2 SNEGSKA (reference sequence). The CDR3: CSASFRERSNEQFF. DNA for the CDR3: TGCAGTGCTAGTTTCCGGGAGAGAAGCAATGAGCAGTTCTTC.

This clonotype showed up many times. The chain links TRBV19 to TRBJ2-3; no reliable D call. CDR3 length: 14 residues. CDR1 is LNHDA, CDR2 SQIVND, per germline (reference sequence). V lost 5 bases, J lost 0 bases, and 9 bases lay in between. The CDR3 loop is CASSPRYSTDTQYF. The CDR3 DNA sequence: TGTGCCAGTAGTCCCCGTTACAGCACAGATACGCAGTATTTT.

This clonotype was counted at least ten times. This sequence joins TRBV20-1 and TRBJ2-3; TRBD2 matches at 8 bases. The CDR3 loop spans 13 amino acids. Germline assignment: CDR1 DFQATT and CDR2 SNEGSKA (reference sequence). Trimming cost V 6 bases and J 4 bases; bases outside gene matches: 6. CDR3: CSASSGSPDTQYF. The CDR3 DNA is TGCAGTGCGTCCAGCGGGAGCCCAGATACGCAGTATTTT.

This chain links TRBV20-1 with TRBJ2-1, with D perhaps TRBD2 (6 bases). This CDR3 is 15 amino acids long. The germline CDR1 and CDR2 sequences are DFQATT and SNEGSKA (reference sequence). Deletions cut 3 bases from V and 10 bases from J, with 22 bases between. CDR3 sequence reads: CSASPPQGGRREQFF. CDR3 DNA sequence: TGCAGTGCTAGTCCCCCGCAGGGAGGACGCAGGGAGCAGTTCTTC.

The table lists this clonotype with a few counts. The J gene is TRBJ2-7, the V gene TRBV11-2, with 9 bases matching TRBD2. CDR1 is SGHAT and CDR2 is FQNNGV in the germline V gene. The CDR3 loop spans 21 amino acids. J gave up 0 bases and V 2 bases, and 20 bases lay outside the gene matches. CDR3 region: CASSLLKAGGFNGVSSYEQYF. The CDR3 nucleotides read TGTGCCAGCAGCTTATTAAAAGCGGGAGGTTTTAATGGGGTGAGCTCCTACGAGCAGTACTTC.

The J gene is TRBJ2-7, the V gene TRBV9; 9 nucleotides agree with TRBD2. Per the germline V gene, CDR1 is SGDLS and CDR2 is YYNGEE. The CDR3 extends over 14 amino acids. Germline trimming cut 4 bases from V and 5 bases from J; bases unmatched to any gene: 7. CDR3 protein: CASSIGQREDEQYF. Here the CDR3 DNA reads TGTGCCAGCAGCATAGGTCAGCGGGAGGACGAGCAGTACTTC.

This clonotype has more than one count but fewer than ten. DNA of the CDR3: TGTGCCAGCAGTTCCGATATAACACCAGCCTCGCGTGGCTACACCTTC. Its translation is CASSSDITPASRGYTF. The J gene is TRBJ1-2, the V gene TRBV12-3 or TRBV12-4; D not certain. The CDR3 is 16 residues long. Trimming took off 4 bases at V and 7 bases at J, with 22 bases between the two ends.

The rearrangement joins TRBV12-5 to TRBJ2-7; either TRBD1 or TRBD2 may supply D (6 bases each). Germline V gene lookup returns CDR1 LGHNT and CDR2 FRNRAP. V lost 8 bases and J lost 0, with 17 bases in between. The CDR3 runs 15 residues. The CDR3 reads CASLYGGLGSYEQYF. The CDR3 DNA is TGTGCTAGTCTATACGGGGGCCTAGGCTCCTACGAGCAGTACTTC.

On this clonotype itself: A read error is likely, as this CDR3 ends without the conserved phenylalanine or tryptophan. V usage is TRBV29-1 and J usage is TRBJ1-1, with TRBD1 as a possible D gene (5 bases). The CDR3 consists of 10 residues. Germline lookup yields CDR1 SQVTM and CDR2 ANQGSEA. V lost 5 bases, J lost 6 bases, and 7 bases lay in between. CDR3 DNA sequence: TGCAGCGTTCGGGACCCTGAAGCTTTCCTT. This translates into CSVRDPEAFL.

Ten or more counts support this clonotype. This chain connects TRBV29-1 to TRBJ2-5; D gene uncertain. The V gene's germline CDR1 is SQVTM and CDR2 ANQGSEA. This CDR3 spans 11 amino acids. V was cut by 8 bases and J by 1 base, with 8 bases left in between. The CDR3 DNA sequence: TGCAGCACTGCTTTCCAAGAGACCCAGTACTTC. Its translation: CSTAFQETQYF.

Many counts were recorded for this clonotype. The chain's CDR3 is CASSLGSKFF. In nucleotides, the CDR3 is TGTGCCAGCAGTTTAGGATCCAAGTTCTTC. The chain combines TRBV12-3 or TRBV12-4 with TRBJ2-1; D call uncertain. V was shortened by 1 base and J by 14 bases, with 6 bases between the two germline ends. The CDR3 has 10 amino acids.

This clonotype was seen a handful of times. The chain recombines TRBV19 with TRBJ2-7; D is tentatively TRBD1 or TRBD2 (5 bases each). Germline CDR1 reads LNHDA; CDR2 reads SQIVND (reference sequence). The CDR3 is 14 residues long. The ends were cut back, 10 bases at V and 0 bases at J, with 16 bases in the middle. Here the CDR3 DNA reads TGTGCCACTGCCGGGACCCAGAGCTCCTACGAGCAGTACTTC. Translating it yields CATAGTQSSYEQYF.

On this clonotype itself: A much larger clone lies a single base off, so this may be a read error. CDR3 in DNA: TGTGCCAGCACCTACCCTGGACGGTCAGAGCAGTTCTTC. It codes for CASTYPGRSEQFF. The V call is TRBV6-5, the J call TRBJ2-1; D remains unclear. Germline CDR1 MNHEY, CDR2 SVGAGI. The CDR3 runs to 13 residues. V was cut by 7 bases and J by 10 bases, with 17 bases left in between.

This clonotype was observed a few times. The chain links TRBV2 to TRBJ1-1, with 7 positions matching TRBD1. Germline trimming cut 6 bases from V and 0 bases from J; bases unmatched to any gene: 13. The CDR3 sequence is 17 residues long. Germline V gene lookup returns CDR1 SNHLY and CDR2 FYNNEI. The CDR3 loop reads CASRSTPKDRVNTEAFF. The CDR3 DNA sequence: TGTGCCAGCAGGTCGACCCCAAAAGACAGGGTGAACACTGAAGCTTTCTTT.